Below, 15 T cell receptor beta chains from the same sample are listed, as sequenced in a study of blood T cells in healthy people across ages. For the second PCR, which ran for roughly 6 to 11 cycles, a sample-barcoded 5' primer and a J-beta primer mix were used. TCRdb called the 5' RACE reads again in MiXCR, with one record for every CDR3 protein. Of 1.5 million to 1.9 million distinct CDR3 sequences listed, approximately 43% are singletons. Sequencing input: blood. The receptors derive from a woman aged 18-35 years in good health.

CDR3 loop: CASSIQTGLNTEAFF. CDR3 nucleotide sequence: TGTGCCAGCAGTATACAGACAGGCCTGAACACTGAAGCTTTCTTT. The V gene is TRBV12-3 or TRBV12-4, the J gene TRBJ1-1, with a weak D call TRBD1 (6 bases). V lost 5 bases and J lost 0, with 13 bases in between. CDR3 length: 15 amino acids.

With respect to this clonotype: With a much larger clone just one base away, this may be a read error. The J gene is TRBJ2-7, the V gene TRBV29-1; D ambiguous. Trimming stripped 2 bases from V and 0 bases from J, with 2 bases between. The CDR3 has 11 amino acids. The germline V gene encodes CDR1 SQVTM and CDR2 ANQGSEA. The CDR3, as DNA: TGCAGCGTTGAAATCTCCTACGAGCAGTACTTC. This sequence encodes CSVEISYEQYF.

CDR3 nucleotide sequence: TGTGCCAGCAGCCAAGGAGGTGCGTGGGATGAAAAACTGTTTTTT. Its translation is CASSQGGAWDEKLFF. The V gene is TRBV4-2, the J gene TRBJ1-4; D remains ambiguous. Trimming left V 1 base short and J 6 bases short, with 12 bases between. CDR3 length: 15 amino acids. Looked up from germline, CDR1 is LGHNA and CDR2 is YNFKEQ.

The chain uses TRBV20-1 and TRBJ1-2; D not resolved. Germline CDR1 is DFQATT and CDR2 is SNEGSKA (reference sequence). This CDR3 spans 12 amino acids. Trimming shortened V by 4 bases and J by 8 bases, and 14 bases separated the two germline ends. The CDR3 DNA is TGCAGTGCTACTAGGGTGGTGGGGGGCTACACCTTC. Protein product: CSATRVVGGYTF.

This clonotype was found a few times. The genes are TRBV12-3 or TRBV12-4 and TRBJ1-1; TRBD1 is a possible D gene (6 bases). The V end lost 0 bases, the J end lost 5 bases, and 13 bases lay between the germline ends. The CDR3 is 15 residues long. The CDR3 loop is CASSLALSRGTEAFF. DNA of the CDR3: TGTGCCAGCAGTTTAGCGCTAAGTAGGGGGACTGAAGCTTTCTTT.

This clonotype was picked up a small number of times. V is TRBV15 and J is TRBJ2-3; D is ambiguous. Per the germline V gene, CDR1 is LNHNV and CDR2 is YYDKDF (reference sequence). V was shortened by 2 bases and J by 0 bases, with 9 bases between the two germline ends. The CDR3 loop spans 15 amino acids. CDR3 DNA: TGTGCCACCAGCAGAAAGGAACCGAGCACAGATACGCAGTATTTT. Translated, it gives CATSRKEPSTDTQYF. Complete variable domain (other parts from reference TRBV15 and TRBJ2-3): DAMVIQNPRYQVTQFGKPVTLSCSQTLNHNVMYWYQQKSSQAPKLLFHYYDKDFNNEADTPDNFQSRRPNTSFCFLDIRSPGLGDTAMYLCATSRKEPSTDTQYFGPGTRLTVL.

This clonotype has a handful of counts. The chain couples TRBV11-3 to TRBJ2-3; D remains ambiguous. This CDR3 has 18 amino acids. Germline CDR1 and CDR2: SGHNT and YENEEA. V shed 1 base and J shed 1 base, with 18 bases lying between them. The chain's CDR3 is CASSLAPSLEAGTDTQYF. The DNA of the CDR3 is TGTGCCAGCAGCTTAGCCCCTTCCTTGGAAGCTGGCACAGATACGCAGTATTTT.

The rearrangement uses TRBV12-3 or TRBV12-4 and TRBJ2-3, with TRBD2 as a possible D gene (6 bases). The CDR3 runs 15 residues. Trimming removed 3 bases at V and 4 bases at J, with 14 bases between. CDR3 amino acids: CASSLGGSSADTQYF. The CDR3 nucleotides read TGTGCCAGCAGTTTGGGGGGTAGTAGCGCAGATACGCAGTATTTT.

This chain links TRBV7-6 with TRBJ2-3; D tentatively fits TRBD1 or TRBD2 (5 bases each). Germline V gene sequence: CDR1 SGHVS, CDR2 FNYEAQ. This CDR3 comprises 16 residues. Trimming left V 5 bases short and J 5 bases short, with 20 bases between. CDR3: CASSARSGKGVDTQYF. CDR3 bases: TGTGCCAGCAGCGCCCGATCGGGGAAAGGGGTAGATACGCAGTATTTT.

The rearrangement uses TRBV12-3 or TRBV12-4 and TRBJ2-3; D uncertain. The CDR3 has 13 amino acids. The ends were cut back, 3 bases at V and 8 bases at J, with 12 bases in the middle. The CDR3 DNA reads TGTGCCAGCAGTTTTCTAGGACCCAGTACGCAGTATTTT. It yields the protein CASSFLGPSTQYF.

This clonotype was seen a handful of times. The chain recombines TRBV30 with TRBJ1-2; the D gene is possibly TRBD1 (6 bases). Trimming took 4 bases from V and 9 from J, leaving 18 bases between them. The CDR3 has 13 residues. Germline V lookup: CDR1 GTSNPN, CDR2 SVGIG (reference sequence). The CDR3 region is CAWILPGGLSYTF. CDR3 DNA sequence: TGTGCCTGGATCCTACCCGGGGGGCTTAGCTACACCTTC.

The J gene is TRBJ1-1, the V gene TRBV20-1; a possible D gene is TRBD1 (5 bases). This CDR3 has 12 residues. V was cut by 6 bases and J by 1 base, with 9 bases left in between. The germline V gene encodes CDR1 DFQATT and CDR2 SNEGSKA (reference sequence). CDR3 in DNA: TGCAGTGCGTACAGGAAGAACACTGAAGCTTTCTTT. It translates to CSAYRKNTEAFF.

This clonotype was found a few times. The DNA of the CDR3 is TGTGCCAGCAGCTTAGGACTAGCGGGGTTCACAGATACGCAGTATTTT. This codes for CASSLGLAGFTDTQYF. The chain has TRBV7-2 and TRBJ2-3, with 11 positions matching TRBD2. The CDR3 has 16 residues. V was pared by 1 base and J by 2 bases, with 2 bases of the junction left unmatched. Per germline, CDR1 SGHTA and CDR2 FQGNSA.

The CDR3 nucleotides are TGTGCCAGCTCCTCCGGGGGGATCGGTCACTACGAGCAGTACTTC. Its translation is CASSSGGIGHYEQYF. The chain carries TRBV18 and TRBJ2-7, with 7 bases aligning to TRBD2. V lost 6 bases, J lost 3 bases, and 11 bases stayed unmatched. The CDR3 loop spans 15 amino acids. Germline V gene lookup returns CDR1 KGHSH and CDR2 LQKENI.

As to this clonotype: Given a much more abundant clone one base away, this may be a read error. The gene calls are TRBV28 and TRBJ1-1; D gene uncertain. Trimming shortened V by 6 bases and J by 0 bases, and 8 bases separated the two germline ends. CDR3 length equals 13 residues. Germline CDR1 and CDR2: MDHEN and SYDVKM. This CDR3 is CASRVAVNTEAFF. CDR3 DNA: TGTGCCAGCAGAGTAGCGGTGAACACTGAAGCTTTCTTT.